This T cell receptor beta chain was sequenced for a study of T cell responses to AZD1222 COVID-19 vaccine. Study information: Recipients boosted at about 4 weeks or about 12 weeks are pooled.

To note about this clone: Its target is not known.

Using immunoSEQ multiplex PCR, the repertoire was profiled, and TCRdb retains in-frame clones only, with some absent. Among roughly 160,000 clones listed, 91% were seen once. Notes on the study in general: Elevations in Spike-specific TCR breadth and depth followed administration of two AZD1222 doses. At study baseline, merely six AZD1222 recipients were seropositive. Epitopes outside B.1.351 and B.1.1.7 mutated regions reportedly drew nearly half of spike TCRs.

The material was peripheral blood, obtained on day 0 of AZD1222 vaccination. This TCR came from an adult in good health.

Written as DNA, the CDR3 is TGTGCCAGCAGAATGGGACAGGGGATAGCCAAAAACATTCAGTACTTC. This gives the protein CASRMGQGIAKNIQYF. The V gene is TRBV2, the J gene TRBJ2-4; TRBD1 matches 10 bases. The V and J ends lost 6 bases and 0 bases, in that order; junction bases with no gene match: 5. CDR1 and CDR2 from the germline V gene are SNHLY and FYNNEI. This CDR3 spans 16 amino acids.